This T cell receptor beta chain comes out of a study of human T cells and chemical hapten exposure. At the level of the study: Throughout a study of roughly 5.5 months, patients underwent weekly scalp administration of diphenylcyclopropenone doses. Alopecia areata, totalis or universalis was found in mostly female patients. The study, taken as a whole, reports: Versus controls, significantly more large CDR3 similarity clusters arose from expanded TCRs.

A single record per CDR3 protein comes from TCRdb applying MiXCR to the RACE reads. Of approximately 84,000 distinct CDR3 sequences listed, around 9.6% are singletons. CDR1 MNHEY and CDR2 SVGEGT come from the germline V gene. V lost 4 bases and J lost 7, with 11 bases in between. The CDR3 runs to 13 residues. Time point defined: patch test 2, 6 weeks after DPC sensitization. Treatment given: therapeutic diphenylcyclopropenone sensitization with weekly scalp DPC. Of note for this clonotype: Its antigen is not identified.

The sequencing here drew on whole blood, taken in connection with sensitization to the hapten diphenylcyclopropenone (DPC). The rearrangement links TRBV6-2 or TRBV6-3 to TRBJ1-5; no clear D gene. The source of this sequence is a woman aged 25 to 39 with alopecia areata. Some clones in this sample may be carry-over from other donors' samples. The CDR3 spells CASSSLQIQPQHF. DNA for the CDR3: TGTGCCAGCAGTTCCCTCCAGATACAGCCCCAGCATTTT.